Each of the 20 T cell receptor beta chains below was sequenced from the same sample in a study of T-cell memory formation after mild COVID-19. TCRdb passed the 5' RACE reads through MiXCR, listing each CDR3 protein once. Of approximately 260,000 distinct CDR3 sequences listed, roughly 17% are singletons. The source material was PBMCs or a T cell subset sorted from them (not recorded which). These receptors came from a man aged 18 to 30 who had mild COVID-19 (a few samples of this study predate the infection). Cell type and time point are not known.

The chain joins TRBV29-1 to TRBJ2-3; 11 bases match TRBD2. The CDR3 loop spans 17 amino acids. Germline V gene data show CDR1 as SQVTM and CDR2 as ANQGSEA. Losses at the gene ends were 5 bases for V and 0 bases for J; bases not matched to a gene: 10. The DNA of the CDR3 is TGCAGCGTTACTAGCGGGGGCCTGAGTATAAGCACAGATACGCAGTATTTT. It yields the protein CSVTSGGLSISTDTQYF.

This clonotype was seen only a few times. This chain joins TRBV28 and TRBJ2-4; TRBD2 matches 7 bases. V was clipped by 6 bases and J by 0 bases; unmatched bases: 8. The CDR3 is 16 residues long. Germline-derived CDR1 and CDR2 are MDHEN and SYDVKM. The CDR3 reads CASRAASGLAKNIQYF. For the CDR3, the DNA is TGTGCCAGCAGGGCGGCTAGCGGATTAGCCAAAAACATTCAGTACTTC.

The chain is built from TRBV30 and TRBJ2-2; D not resolved. Germline CDR1 is GTSNPN and CDR2 is SVGIG (reference sequence). V lost 5 bases, J lost 3 bases, and 1 base lay in between. This CDR3 is built from 10 residues. Here the CDR3 reads CAWDTGELFF. In DNA, the CDR3 is TGTGCCTGGGACACCGGGGAGCTGTTTTTT.

The rearrangement uses TRBV11-2 and TRBJ2-5; D gene ambiguous. Trimming left V 5 bases short and J 0 bases short, with 13 bases between. Germline V gene lookup returns CDR1 SGHAT and CDR2 FQNNGV. The CDR3 has 15 amino acids. The DNA of the CDR3 is TGTGCCAGCAGCCTCATGGCAGGCAACCAAGAGACCCAGTACTTC. It translates to CASSLMAGNQETQYF.

The chain recombines TRBV29-1 with TRBJ2-1; perhaps TRBD2 as D (5 bases). The ends were cut back, 1 base at V and 0 bases at J, with 13 bases in the middle. CDR1 is SQVTM, CDR2 ANQGSEA, per germline. This CDR3 is 16 amino acids long. CDR3 in amino acids: CSVEGGSRGSYNEQFF. Here the CDR3 DNA reads TGCAGCGTTGAAGGCGGCAGTCGGGGCTCCTACAATGAGCAGTTCTTC.

In this sample, this clonotype turned up many times. The gene calls are TRBV5-4 and TRBJ2-3; no reliable D call. Germline CDR1 SGHNT, CDR2 YYREEE (reference sequence). Trimming shortened V by 4 bases and J by 2 bases, and 5 bases separated the two germline ends. The CDR3 has 12 residues. The CDR3 region is CASSTYTDTQYF. The CDR3, as DNA: TGTGCCAGCAGCACCTACACAGATACGCAGTATTTT.

The chain joins TRBV15 to TRBJ2-7; D is possibly TRBD1 (6 bases). V was pared by 5 bases and J by 7 bases, with 12 bases between. Germline CDR1 is LNHNV and CDR2 is YYDKDF (reference sequence). This CDR3 comprises 12 residues. For the CDR3, the DNA is TGTGCCACCAGCGAACAGGGCAGGGAGCAGTACGTC. Protein product: CATSEQGREQYV.

This clonotype was seen a few times. CDR3 protein: CAISESNPGNQPQHF. CDR3 in DNA: TGTGCCATCAGTGAGTCGAATCCAGGGAACCAGCCCCAGCATTTT. This chain joins TRBV10-3 and TRBJ1-5; a weak D match, TRBD1 (5 bases). The CDR3 runs to 15 residues. Germline CDR1 ENHRY, CDR2 SYGVKD. Trimming stripped 0 bases from V and 7 bases from J, with 13 bases between.

This chain links TRBV6-2 or TRBV6-3 with TRBJ1-2, with D unclear. Germline-derived CDR1 and CDR2 are MNHEY and SVGEGT. V was pared by 0 bases and J by 2 bases, with 7 bases between. The length of the CDR3 is 14 residues. CDR3 DNA: TGTGCCAGCAGTTACTCAGCAAAGAACTATGGCTACACCTTC. It translates to CASSYSAKNYGYTF.

This clonotype was recorded a few times. V usage is TRBV29-1 and J usage is TRBJ1-2; no reliable D call. This CDR3 comprises 12 residues. Trimming took 7 bases from V and 2 from J, leaving 11 bases between them. The germline gives CDR1 SQVTM, CDR2 ANQGSEA. CDR3 region: CSDTDGNYGYTF. For the CDR3, the DNA is TGCAGCGACACGGACGGGAACTATGGCTACACCTTC.

This clonotype was observed a handful of times. The chain combines TRBV6-1 with TRBJ1-5; no firm D call. The CDR3 loop spans 14 amino acids. Germline V gives CDR1 MNHNS, CDR2 SASEGT. V was pared by 7 bases and J by 0 bases, with 10 bases between. CDR3 bases: TGTGCCAGCAATTCAGAGTATAGCAATCAGCCCCAGCATTTT. This gives the protein CASNSEYSNQPQHF.

Only a few counts were recorded for this clonotype. The chain links TRBV20-1 to TRBJ2-2, with D possibly matching TRBD1 (6 bases). The CDR3 has 17 residues. V lost 3 bases, J lost 2 bases, and 19 bases lay in between. The germline gives CDR1 DFQATT, CDR2 SNEGSKA (reference sequence). The CDR3 DNA sequence: TGCAGTGCTAGGGACCGATTAAGGGGACATAACACCGGGGAGCTGTTTTTT. Residues: CSARDRLRGHNTGELFF.

This clonotype was found a few times. The V gene is TRBV6-2 or TRBV6-3, the J gene TRBJ2-1, with D possibly matching TRBD1 (8 bases). This CDR3 region has 14 residues. The germline CDR1 and CDR2 sequences are MNHEY and SVGEGT. The ends were cut back, 2 bases at V and 8 bases at J, with 13 bases in the middle. The CDR3 sequence: CASSYDRGGDEQFF. CDR3 bases: TGTGCCAGCAGTTACGACAGGGGAGGGGATGAGCAGTTCTTC.

This clonotype was detected only a few times. The chain uses TRBV18 and TRBJ2-5; D may be TRBD1 (5 bases). Germline CDR1 KGHSH, CDR2 LQKENI. The CDR3 loop spans 14 amino acids. Deletions cut 2 bases from V and 4 bases from J, with 11 bases between. CDR3: CASSPGAGPETQYF. CDR3 nucleotide sequence: TGTGCCAGCTCACCAGGGGCAGGTCCAGAGACCCAGTACTTC.

A few counts support this clonotype. V usage is TRBV7-6 and J usage is TRBJ2-2, with D perhaps being TRBD1 or TRBD2 (7 bases each). V was pared by 5 bases and J by 10 bases, with 14 bases between. The CDR3 extends over 13 amino acids. Germline V gives CDR1 SGHVS, CDR2 FNYEAQ. CDR3 protein: CASSQGGALELFF. The CDR3 DNA is TGTGCCAGCAGCCAGGGGGGGGCCTTGGAGCTGTTTTTT.

This clonotype turned up a few times. This rearrangement joins TRBV15 to TRBJ1-1; no clear D gene. The germline V and J ends were trimmed by 1 base and 1 base, with 13 bases remaining between them. This CDR3 region has 16 residues. The V gene's germline CDR1 is LNHNV and CDR2 YYDKDF (reference sequence). The CDR3 region is CATSRVGQTGNTEAFF. CDR3 bases: TGTGCCACCAGCAGAGTCGGTCAGACGGGGAACACTGAAGCTTTCTTT.

J is TRBJ1-1 and V is TRBV12-3 or TRBV12-4; D perhaps matches TRBD1 (5 bases). The CDR3 is made up of 14 amino acids. V was clipped by 6 bases and J by 1 base, with 12 bases between them. This CDR3 reads CASSPGLTNTEAFF. DNA of the CDR3: TGTGCCAGCAGCCCGGGACTGACGAACACTGAAGCTTTCTTT.

This clonotype was seen only a few times. CDR3 nucleotides: TGCGCCAGCAGCTTAATAGCGGCGATCACAGATACGCAGTATTTT. This sequence encodes CASSLIAAITDTQYF. This chain connects TRBV5-1 to TRBJ2-3, with a weak D call TRBD2 (6 bases). Deletions cut 2 bases from V and 2 bases from J, with 12 bases between. In germline, CDR1 is SGHRS, CDR2 YFSETQ. The CDR3 spans 15 residues.

The gene calls are TRBV30 and TRBJ2-2; D gene ambiguous. CDR1 and CDR2 (germline): GTSNPN, SVGIG (reference sequence). The length of the CDR3 is 16 residues. The germline V and J ends were trimmed by 5 bases and 0 bases, with 16 bases remaining between them. The CDR3 reads CAWDAGHSSNTGELFF. CDR3 nucleotide sequence: TGTGCCTGGGACGCCGGCCACTCTTCGAACACCGGGGAGCTGTTTTTT.

As to this clonotype: An end of the junction differs from the germline gene, which may be a read error. The genes are TRBV6-5 and TRBJ2-1; the D call may be TRBD1 or TRBD2 (6 bases each). This CDR3 is built from 17 residues. In germline, CDR1 is MNHEY, CDR2 SVGAGI. The CDR3 DNA follows: TGTGCCAGGAGTTACTCGATGGGGGGCCTCTCGAGGGGTGAGCAGTTCTTC. Amino acids: CARSYSMGGLSRGEQFF.